This T cell receptor beta chain was sequenced in a study of identical twins. Whole-study findings and limits: Monozygotic twins shared more out-of-frame TCR alpha than recombination models predicted. Insertions were reduced in abundant cord blood beta clonotypes but not in memory repertoires. The same donors were not followed; conclusions instead depended on cross-sectional statistical analysis.

Unique molecular identifiers were present on the cDNA, and a universal primer site came from template switching. TCRdb ran MiXCR on the 5' RACE reads and lists one entry per CDR3 protein. The data contain 500,000 to 650,000 distinct CDR3 sequences, about 7.1% of them singletons. In its sample, this clonotype was seen a few times. The target antigen is unknown. Per germline, CDR1 MDHEN and CDR2 SYDVKM. This CDR3 comprises 18 residues. V dropped 5 bases and J dropped 0; count of bases not matched to a gene: 9. This sample also belongs to another study, concerning yellow fever vaccine responses in identical twins.

The sequenced sample consisted of PBMCs. The TCR originated in a woman aged 18 to 35 in good health. This chain links TRBV28 with TRBJ2-2; 10 nucleotides align to TRBD2. CDR3 amino acids: CASSPAPSGGANTGELFF. The CDR3 DNA follows: TGTGCCAGCAGTCCCGCGCCTAGCGGGGGCGCGAACACCGGGGAGCTGTTTTTT.